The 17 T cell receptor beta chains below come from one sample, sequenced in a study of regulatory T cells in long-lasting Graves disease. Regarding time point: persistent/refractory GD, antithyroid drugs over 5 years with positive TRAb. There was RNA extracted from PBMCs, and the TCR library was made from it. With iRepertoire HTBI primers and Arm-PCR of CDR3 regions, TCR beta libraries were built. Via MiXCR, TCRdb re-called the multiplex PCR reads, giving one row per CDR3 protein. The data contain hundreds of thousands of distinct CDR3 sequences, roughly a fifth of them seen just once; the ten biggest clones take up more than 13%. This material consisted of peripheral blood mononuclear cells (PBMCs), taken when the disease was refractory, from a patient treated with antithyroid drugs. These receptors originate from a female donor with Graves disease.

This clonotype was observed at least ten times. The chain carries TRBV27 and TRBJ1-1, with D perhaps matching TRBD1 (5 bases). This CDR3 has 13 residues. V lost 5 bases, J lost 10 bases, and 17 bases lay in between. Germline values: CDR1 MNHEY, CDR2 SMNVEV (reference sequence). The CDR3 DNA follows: TGTGCCAGCAGTCCTCGCCGGGGGTATTCAGCTTTCTTT. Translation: CASSPRRGYSAFF.

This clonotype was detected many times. CDR3 in DNA: TGTGCCAGCAGCTTGGCAGATGGCTATGGCTACACCTTC. Its translation: CASSLADGYGYTF. The V gene is TRBV5-5, the J gene TRBJ1-2; D is unclear. Per the germline V gene, CDR1 is SGHKS and CDR2 is YYEKEE (reference sequence). The germline V and J ends were trimmed by 0 bases and 4 bases, with 7 bases remaining between them. The CDR3 has 13 amino acids.

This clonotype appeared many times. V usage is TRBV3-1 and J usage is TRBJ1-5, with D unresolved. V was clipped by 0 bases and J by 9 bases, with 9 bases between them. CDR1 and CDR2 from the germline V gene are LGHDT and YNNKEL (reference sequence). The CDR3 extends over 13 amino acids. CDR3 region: CASSQDHSRPQHF. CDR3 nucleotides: TGTGCCAGCAGCCAAGACCATTCTAGGCCCCAGCATTTT.

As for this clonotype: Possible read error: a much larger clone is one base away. In DNA, the CDR3 is TGTGCCAGCAGCTTCCGGACAGGGATGACTCAGCCCCAGCATTTT. It is translated as CASSFRTGMTQPQHF. The chain is built from TRBV12-3 or TRBV12-4 and TRBJ1-5; TRBD1 matches at 8 bases. The CDR3 loop spans 15 amino acids. The J segment lost 6 bases and the V segment lost 6 bases, leaving 10 bases of the junction unmatched.

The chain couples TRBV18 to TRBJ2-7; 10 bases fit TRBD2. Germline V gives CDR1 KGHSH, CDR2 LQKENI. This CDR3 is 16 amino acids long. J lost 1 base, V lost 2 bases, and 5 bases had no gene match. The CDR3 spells CASSPTGTSVSYEQYF. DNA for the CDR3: TGTGCCAGCTCACCAACCGGGACTAGCGTTTCCTACGAGCAGTACTTC.

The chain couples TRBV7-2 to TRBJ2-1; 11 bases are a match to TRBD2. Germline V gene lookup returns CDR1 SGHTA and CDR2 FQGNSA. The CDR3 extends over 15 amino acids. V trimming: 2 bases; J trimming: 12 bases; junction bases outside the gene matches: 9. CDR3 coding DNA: TGTGCCAGCAGCTTATCCACTAGCGGGAGAAAAATGCAGTTCTTC. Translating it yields CASSLSTSGRKMQFF.

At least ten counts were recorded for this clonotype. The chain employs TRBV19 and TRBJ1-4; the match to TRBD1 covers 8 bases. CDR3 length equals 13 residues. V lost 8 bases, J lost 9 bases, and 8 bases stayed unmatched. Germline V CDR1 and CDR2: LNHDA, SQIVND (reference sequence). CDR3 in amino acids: CASGEDRDQKLFF. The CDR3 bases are TGTGCCAGTGGAGAGGACAGGGACCAAAAACTGTTTTTT. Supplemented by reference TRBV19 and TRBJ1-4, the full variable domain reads DGGITQSPKYLFRKEGQNVTLSCEQNLNHDAMYWYRQDPGQGLRLIYYSQIVNDFQKGDIAEGYSVSREKKESFPLTVTSAQKNPTAFYLCASGEDRDQKLFFGSGTQLSVL.

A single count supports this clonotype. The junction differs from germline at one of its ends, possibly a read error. The CDR3 coding sequence is TGCGCCAGCAGCACCGGGACTAGACTCAACGAGCAGTACTTC. Its translation is CASSTGTRLNEQYF. V usage is TRBV5-4 and J usage is TRBJ2-7; 8 nucleotides agree with TRBD2. The CDR3 is 14 residues long. From germline, CDR1 is SGHNT and CDR2 YYREEE (reference sequence).

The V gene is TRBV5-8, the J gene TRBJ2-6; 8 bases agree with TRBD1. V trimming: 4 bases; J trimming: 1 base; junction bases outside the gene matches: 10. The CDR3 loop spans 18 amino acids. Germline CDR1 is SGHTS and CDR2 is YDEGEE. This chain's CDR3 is CASSDRQGISSGANVLTF. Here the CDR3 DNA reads TGTGCCAGCAGCGATCGACAGGGGATCAGTTCTGGGGCCAACGTCCTGACTTTC.

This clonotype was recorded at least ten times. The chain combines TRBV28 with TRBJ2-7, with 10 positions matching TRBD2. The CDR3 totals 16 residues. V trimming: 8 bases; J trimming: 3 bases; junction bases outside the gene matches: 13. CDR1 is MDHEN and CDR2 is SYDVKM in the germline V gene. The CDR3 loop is CASLPGPSGRDYEQYF. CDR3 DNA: TGTGCCAGCCTTCCCGGACCTAGCGGGAGAGACTACGAGCAGTACTTC.

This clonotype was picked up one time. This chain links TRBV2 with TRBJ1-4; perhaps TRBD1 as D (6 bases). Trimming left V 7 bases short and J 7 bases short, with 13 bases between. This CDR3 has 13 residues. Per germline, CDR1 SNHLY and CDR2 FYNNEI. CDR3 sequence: CASNPGHFEKLFF. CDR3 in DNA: TGTGCCAGCAATCCGGGACACTTTGAAAAACTGTTTTTT. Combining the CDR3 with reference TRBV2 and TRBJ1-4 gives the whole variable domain EPEVTQTPSHQVTQMGQEVILRCVPISNHLYFYWYRQILGQKVEFLVSFYNNEISEKSEIFDDQFSVERPDGSNFTLKIRSTKLEDSAMYFCASNPGHFEKLFFGSGTQLSVL.

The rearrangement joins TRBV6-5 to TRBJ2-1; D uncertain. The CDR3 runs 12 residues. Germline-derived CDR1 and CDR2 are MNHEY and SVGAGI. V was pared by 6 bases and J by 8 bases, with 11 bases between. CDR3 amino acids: CASSYRRDEQFF. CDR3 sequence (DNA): TGTGCCAGCAGCTACCGGAGAGATGAGCAGTTCTTC.

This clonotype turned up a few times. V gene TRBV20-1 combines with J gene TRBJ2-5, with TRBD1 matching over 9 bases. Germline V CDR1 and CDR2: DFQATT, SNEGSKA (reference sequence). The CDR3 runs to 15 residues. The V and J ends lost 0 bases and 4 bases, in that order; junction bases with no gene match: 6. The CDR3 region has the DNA TGCAGTGCTAGAGATCTAGTGACAGGGGGAGAGACCCAGTACTTC. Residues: CSARDLVTGGETQYF.

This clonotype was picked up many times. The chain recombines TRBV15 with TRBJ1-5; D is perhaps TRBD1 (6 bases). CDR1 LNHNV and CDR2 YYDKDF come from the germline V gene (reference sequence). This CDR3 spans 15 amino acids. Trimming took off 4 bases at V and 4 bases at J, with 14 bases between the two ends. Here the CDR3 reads CATSTSGGPNQPQHF. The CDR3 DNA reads TGTGCCACCAGCACAAGCGGGGGCCCGAATCAGCCCCAGCATTTT.

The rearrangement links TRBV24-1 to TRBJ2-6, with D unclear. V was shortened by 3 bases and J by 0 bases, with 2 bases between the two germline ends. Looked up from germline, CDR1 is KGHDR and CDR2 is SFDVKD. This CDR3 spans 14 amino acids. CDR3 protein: CATSDTSGANVLTF. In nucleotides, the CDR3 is TGTGCCACCAGTGATACCTCTGGGGCCAACGTCCTGACTTTC.

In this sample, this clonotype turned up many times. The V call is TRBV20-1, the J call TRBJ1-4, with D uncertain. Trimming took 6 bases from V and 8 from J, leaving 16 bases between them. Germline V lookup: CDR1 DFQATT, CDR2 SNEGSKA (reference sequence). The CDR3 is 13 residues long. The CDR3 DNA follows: TGCAGTGCCCCCGGTCACCCAGAGGAAAAACTGTTTTTT. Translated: CSAPGHPEEKLFF.

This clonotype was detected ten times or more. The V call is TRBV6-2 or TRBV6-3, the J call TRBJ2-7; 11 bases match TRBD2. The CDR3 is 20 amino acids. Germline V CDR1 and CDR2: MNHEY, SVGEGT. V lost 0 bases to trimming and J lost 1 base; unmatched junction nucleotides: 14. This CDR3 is CASSYSGVPAGTSGSYEQYF. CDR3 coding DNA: TGTGCCAGCAGTTACTCCGGTGTGCCTGCCGGGACTAGCGGTTCCTACGAGCAGTACTTC.